This T cell receptor beta chain was identified during a study of blood T cell repertoires in COVID-19. The wider study: Italy, Spain and the United States were the sources of the convalescent and acute COVID-19 samples. Nucleic acid was either cDNA or gDNA, and it came from T cells, B-cell-depleted T cells, or PBMCs.

As processed by the authors: Using reference gene primer amplification, nucleated cell counts were estimated. The method was immunoSEQ multiplex PCR; TCRdb's version includes in-frame clones alone and lacks a portion of them. V, J and clone size are taken as reported in that table, and D and trimming were inferred from the DNA itself. The table includes some 100,000 clones, roughly 86% detected once. Trimming pared 7 bases from V and 5 bases from J, leaving 14 bases between. The CDR3 sequence is 12 residues long. CDR1 is GTSNPN and CDR2 is SVGIG in the germline V gene (reference sequence). Sequences were obtained from peripheral blood. This clonotype was obtained from a man aged 45 to 65 with acute or convalescent COVID-19. The chain is built from TRBV30 and TRBJ1-1; maybe TRBD1 (6 bases). The CDR3 bases are TGTGCCTACCTACAGGGAAGAACTGAAGCTTTCTTT. Translation gives CAYLQGRTEAFF.